A selection of T cell receptor beta chains follows, all from one sample in a study of shared clonotypes between healthy human individuals. Produced via immunoSEQ multiplex PCR; TCRdb's table is partial and in-frame only. Of about 1 million clones in the sample, 65% to 75% are singletons; the top ten hold roughly 1.5%. Material for sequencing was memory CD4+ T cells sorted from blood. The origin of the receptors is a man between 18 and 35 years old in good health. CDR3s include the opening cysteine and the closing phenylalanine or tryptophan. D genes are given only for firm matches. A clone size is listed for some rows: how often the clone was seen (once, few, many), or a class if it is expanded.

TRBJ1-1 16 once . TRBV25-1 TGTGCCAGCGCCCCCCGGGAGGCTCATCGGGTCACTGAAGCTTTCTTT CASAPREAHRVTEAFF
TRBJ1-2 13 . . TRBV29-1 TGCAGCGTTGAAGACAGGGGACACTATGGCTACACCTTC CSVEDRGHYGYTF
TRBJ2-2 14 . TRBD2 TRBV5-4 TGTGCCAGCAGCCTAATAGCGGGCACCGGGGAGCTGTTTTTT CASSLIAGTGELFF
TRBJ2-5 13 . . TRBV29-1 TGCAGCGTTGACGGGGGGCTCCAAGAGACCCAGTACTTC CSVDGGLQETQYF
TRBJ2-3 19 once . TRBV4-1 TGCGCCAGCAGCCAAGACCCCTCGGGAAGCGTCCTTCCCCCAGATACGCAGTATTTT CASSQDPSGSVLPPDTQYF
TRBJ2-1 14 few TRBD2 TRBV5-1 TGCGCCAGCAGCTTGGGCCCCGTAGCGGGTGAGCAGTTCTTC CASSLGPVAGEQFF
TRBJ2-2 15 . TRBD2 TRBV6-5 TGTGCCAGCAGTTTGACTAGCCGGAACACCGGGGAGCTGTTTTTT CASSLTSRNTGELFF
TRBJ1-5 14 . . TRBV6-1 TGTGCCAGCAGTGAATATGAGGGGGTTCAGCCCCAGCATTTT CASSEYEGVQPQHF
TRBJ2-5 13 . . TRBV6-1 TGTGCCAGCAGTGAACAGGGGAGAGAGACCCAGTACTTC CASSEQGRETQYF
TRBJ2-7 15 . . TRBV21-1 TGTGCCAGCAGCACCGGGGGGCGGGAGACTGGGGAGCAGTACTTC CASSTGGRETGEQYF
TRBJ1-4 15 . . TRBV30 TGTGCCTGGAGTGTACCGACAGTCTCCAATGAAAAACTGTTTTTT CAWSVPTVSNEKLFF
TRBJ1-1 13 . TRBD1 TRBV6-6 TGTGCCAGCAGCCGCAGGGACAGGGGGCCGGCTTTCTTT CASSRRDRGPAFF
TRBJ2-1 15 . TRBD2 TRBV18 TGTGCCAGCTCACCCGGGACTAGCAGCTACAATGAGCAGTTCTTC CASSPGTSSYNEQFF
TRBJ1-2 15 . . TRBV9 TGTGCCAGCAGCGTAGCAGAGAGCCCTAACTATGGCTACACCTTC CASSVAESPNYGYTF
TRBJ1-1 14 few . TRBV10-3 TGTGCCATCAGTGAGTCTGGCGGGGACCGGGAAGCTTTCTTT CAISESGGDREAFF
TRBJ1-1 15 once TRBD1 TRBV7-3 TGTGCCAGCAGCGAAACAGGGGGGTTGAACACTGAAGCTTTCTTT CASSETGGLNTEAFF
TRBJ1-2 11 . . TRBV6-1 TGTGCCAGCTCGGCTAACTATGGCTACACCTTC CASSANYGYTF
TRBJ2-2 15 few . TRBV6-5 TGTGCCAGCAGTCCCGGACGGGTAAACACCGGGGAGCTGTTTTTT CASSPGRVNTGELFF
TRBJ2-1 13 few . TRBV6-1 TGTGCCAGCAGTGAAGTGGAGAGGGGTGAGCAGTTCTTC CASSEVERGEQFF
TRBJ1-2 12 . . TRBV30 TGTGCCTGGGCGATTATGGCAGGGGGCTACACCTTC CAWAIMAGGYTF
TRBJ2-2 13 . TRBD1 TRBV18 TGTGCCAGCTCACCGGACAGGGGCCGGGAGCTGTTTTTT CASSPDRGRELFF
TRBJ1-1 17 . TRBD1 TRBV28 TGTGCCAGCAGTTTAGCGGGGACAGGGGGAGGGAACACTGAAGCTTTCTTT CASSLAGTGGGNTEAFF
TRBJ2-2 14 once TRBD1 TRBV7-9 TGTGCCAGCAGCCGTGACAGGGGTAGCGGGGAGCTGTTTTTT CASSRDRGSGELFF
TRBJ2-5 16 . TRBD1 TRBV19 TGTGCCAGTAGCTCCGGGACAGGGTATTCCGAGGAGACCCAGTACTTC CASSSGTGYSEETQYF
TRBJ2-1 15 . . TRBV5-1 TGCGCCAGCAGCTACCGTGGCCAGGGTTTCAATGAGCAGTTCTTC CASSYRGQGFNEQFF
TRBJ2-3 16 . . TRBV4-3 TGCGCCAGCAGCCAAGATTTAAGAGGGGGTACAGATACGCAGTATTTT CASSQDLRGGTDTQYF
TRBJ2-3 18 . . TRBV12-2 TGTGCAAGTCGCTTAGGATTTTATTGGTATCTACCCCAGGGTACGCAGTATTTT CASRLGFYWYLPQGTQYF
TRBJ2-7 15 . . TRBV10-3 TGTGCCATCAGTGAGTCTGGAGGACGGGGCTACGAGCAGTACTTC CAISESGGRGYEQYF
TRBJ1-4 14 . . TRBV7-5 TGTGCCTTTGGTGGGGCGCCAAAGGCTGAAAAACTGTTTTTT CAFGGAPKAEKLFF
TRBJ2-2 15 . TRBD1 TRBV5-1 TGCGCCAGCAGCCGAGGGGGCGGTGACGCCGGGGAGCTGTTTTTT CASSRGGGDAGELFF
TRBJ1-1 14 . . TRBV7-9 TGTGCCAGCAGCTTAGGGGGGGTGAACACTGAAGCTTTCTTT CASSLGGVNTEAFF
TRBJ2-2 17 many . TRBV2 TGTGCCAGCAGTGAAGAACTAGGGGGGTGGAACACCGGGGAGCTGTTTTTT CASSEELGGWNTGELFF
TRBJ2-2 12 . . TRBV7-2 TGTGCCAGCAGCTTACTAGCCGGGGAGCTGTTTTTT CASSLLAGELFF
TRBJ1-1 13 . . TRBV12-2 TGTGCAAGTCGCTTATCGAGAAACACTGAAGCTTTCTTT CASRLSRNTEAFF
TRBJ1-5 14 . . TRBV7-6 TGTGCCAGCAGCCCAGGGTATAGCAATCAGCCCCAGCATTTT CASSPGYSNQPQHF
TRBJ1-1 13 . TRBD1 TRBV5-1 TGCGCCAGCAGCTCCCAGGGGGCTCGGGAGTCTTTCTTT CASSSQGARESFF
TRBJ2-1 15 . TRBD1 TRBV2 TGTGCCAGCAGACTCGGGACAGGGGGTAAGAATGAGCAGTTCTTC CASRLGTGGKNEQFF
TRBJ2-2 16 once TRBD2 TRBV2 TGTGCCAGCAGGGGACTAGCGGGGGGTAACACCGGGGAGCTGTTTTTT CASRGLAGGNTGELFF
TRBJ2-1 11 few . TRBV27 TGTGCCAGCAGTTCGATCAATGAGCAGTTCTTC CASSSINEQFF
TRBJ2-3 14 . . TRBV14 TGTGCCAGCAGCCAACAGCCTAGGGCGGGTACGCAGTATTTT CASSQQPRAGTQYF
TRBJ2-1 11 many . TRBV5-1 TGCGCCAGCATCCAAAACAATGAGCAGTTCTTC CASIQNNEQFF
TRBJ1-3 13 . . TRBV28 TGTGCCAGCAGTTTCGGGGTGGAAAACACCATATATTTT CASSFGVENTIYF
TRBJ2-5 14 . . TRBV5-1 TGCGCCAGCAGCTTGACAGGGCCTCAAGAGACCCAGTACTTC CASSLTGPQETQYF
TRBJ1-2 14 . . TRBV7-2 TGTGCCAGCAGTCCGGGAGTGGGGTACTATGGCTACACCTTC CASSPGVGYYGYTF
TRBJ1-2 12 . . TRBV28 TGTGCCAGCAGTTCGGACAGTTATGGCTACACCTTC CASSSDSYGYTF
TRBJ2-7 13 once . TRBV28 TGTGCCAGCAAAAGGGGACACCCCTACGAGCAGTACTTC CASKRGHPYEQYF
TRBJ1-3 17 . . TRBV6-1 TGTGCCAGCAGTGAAGGTCTGGGCGGAAGGGATGGAAACACCATATATTTT CASSEGLGGRDGNTIYF
TRBJ2-1 16 . TRBD2 TRBV10-3 TGTGCCATCAGCCCTGCATCTAGCGGGAACTACAATGAGCAGTTCTTC CAISPASSGNYNEQFF
TRBJ2-5 13 . . TRBV19 TGTGCCAGTAGTAGCGCCAGCCAAGAGACCCAGTACTTC CASSSASQETQYF
TRBJ2-1 19 . TRBD2 TRBV11-2 TGTGCCAGCAGCTTAAGGCTAGCGGGAGGGAGTACATCCTACAATGAGCAGTTCTTC CASSLRLAGGSTSYNEQFF
TRBJ2-7 14 . . TRBV7-9 TGTGCCAGCAGCTTAGCCGTTCAAACCTACGAGCAGTACTTC CASSLAVQTYEQYF
TRBJ1-5 14 few . TRBV7-2 TGTGCCAGCGGCGGGGACGGAATCAATCAGCCCCAGCATTTT CASGGDGINQPQHF
TRBJ2-1 16 . TRBD2 TRBV7-9 TGTGCCAGCAGCTTAGGGTCGGGAGGCTCCTACAATGAGCAGTTCTTC CASSLGSGGSYNEQFF
TRBJ2-7 16 . TRBD1 TRBV7-2 TGTGCCAGCAGCTTGCAGACCGGGACAGCTTCCTACGAGCAGTACTTC CASSLQTGTASYEQYF